This T cell receptor (beta chain) was recovered during a study of T cells in localized non-small cell lung cancer. Measured with immunoSEQ multiplex PCR; TCRdb has only the in-frame clones, and not every one. The table has around 130,000 clones, around 92% seen once; the top ten hold around 1.7%. Study-wide results and caveats: Heterogeneity is still possible, as just one tumor region was sequenced. A denser population of T cells in blood accompanied longer overall survival.

The trim removed 8 bases at V and 2 bases at J, leaving 6 bases unmatched. Germline V CDR1 and CDR2: SNHLY, FYNNEI. The CDR3 consists of 13 residues. Notes on this clone: The target antigen is unknown.

The V call is TRBV2, the J call TRBJ2-7; 7 nucleotides align to TRBD1. The sample here was peripheral blood, taken before any cancer treatment. The sequence was obtained from a female donor over 55 with stage I lung adenocarcinoma. CDR3 residues: CASAPTGTYEQYF. The CDR3, as DNA: TGTGCCAGCGCCCCGACAGGGACCTACGAGCAGTACTTC.